This TCR beta chain emerged from a study of OX40 agonist ivuxolimab in advanced cancers. Study as a whole: At around 81% male, the cohort had a mean age of 60 years, ranging from roughly 20 to 90. Three patients had partial responses: one hepatocellular carcinoma, two cutaneous melanoma. Study observations and caveats: Compared with CD4+, CD8+ T cells on average had more expanded clones.

The CDR3 has 13 residues. Germline V gene sequence: CDR1 SGHNT, CDR2 YYREEE (reference sequence). Trimming left V 4 bases short and J 5 bases short, with 12 bases between. For this clone: The antigen is unknown.

The protocol was immunoSEQ multiplex PCR, while the TCRdb copy is restricted to in-frame clones and leaves out a portion. Of about 69,000 clones listed, roughly 90% are singletons. Excluded were patients having autoimmune disease history or systemic immunosuppression. The sample consisted of CD4+ or CD8+ T cells sorted from blood, taken in a trial of the OX40 agonist ivuxolimab. The source of this sequence is an adult with an advanced solid tumor such as melanoma, head and neck, liver or kidney cancer. The rearrangement uses TRBV5-4 and TRBJ2-5; the D gene is possibly TRBD1 (6 bases). For the CDR3, the DNA is TGTGCCAGCAGCCTCGGACAGTCCGAGACCCAGTACTTC. As protein: CASSLGQSETQYF.